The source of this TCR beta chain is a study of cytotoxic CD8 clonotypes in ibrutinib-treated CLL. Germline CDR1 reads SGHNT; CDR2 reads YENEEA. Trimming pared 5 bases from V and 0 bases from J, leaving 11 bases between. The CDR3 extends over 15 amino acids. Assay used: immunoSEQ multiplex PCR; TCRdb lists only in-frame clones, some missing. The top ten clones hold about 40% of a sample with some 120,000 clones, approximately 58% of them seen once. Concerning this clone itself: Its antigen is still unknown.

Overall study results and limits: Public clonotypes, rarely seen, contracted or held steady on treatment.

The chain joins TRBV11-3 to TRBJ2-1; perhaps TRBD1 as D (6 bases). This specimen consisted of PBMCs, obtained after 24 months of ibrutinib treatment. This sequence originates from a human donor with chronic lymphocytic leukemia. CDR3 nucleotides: TGTGCCAGCAGCCTTCAGGGGAGCTCCTACAATGAGCAGTTCTTC. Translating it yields CASSLQGSSYNEQFF. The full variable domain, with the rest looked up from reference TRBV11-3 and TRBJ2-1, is EAGVVQSPRYKIIEKKQPVAFWCNPISGHNTLYWYLQNLGQGPELLIRYENEEAVDDSQLPKDRFSAERLKGVDSTLKIQPAELGDSAVYLCASSLQGSSYNEQFFGPGTRLTVL.